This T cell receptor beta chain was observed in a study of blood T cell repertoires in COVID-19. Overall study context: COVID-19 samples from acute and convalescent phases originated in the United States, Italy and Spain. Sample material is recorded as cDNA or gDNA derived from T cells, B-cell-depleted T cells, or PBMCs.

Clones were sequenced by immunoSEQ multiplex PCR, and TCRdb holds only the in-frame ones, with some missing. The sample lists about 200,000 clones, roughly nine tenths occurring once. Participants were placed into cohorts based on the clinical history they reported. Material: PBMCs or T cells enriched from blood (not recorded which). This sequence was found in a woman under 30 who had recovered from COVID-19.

This CDR3 reads CASSSRGGTEETQYF. CDR3 DNA: TGTGCCAGCAGCTCCCGCGGGGGGACAGAAGAGACCCAGTACTTC. J is TRBJ2-5 and V is TRBV11-1; D perhaps matches TRBD2 (8 bases). CDR3 length: 15 amino acids. V was cut by 4 bases and J by 3 bases, with 15 bases left in between. CDR1 and CDR2 (germline): SGHAT, FQDESV (reference sequence).